These 12 T cell receptor beta chains were all obtained from the same sample, sequenced in a study of CD8+ T cells in alopecia areata. Sequencing templates came from extracted RNA that was reverse transcribed into cDNA. Sequenced by immunoSEQ multiplex PCR; TCRdb stores in-frame clones only, minus some. The repertoire includes some 190,000 clones, over 55% of them detected once, and approximately 1% sits in the top ten. The treatment is: oral pan-JAK inhibitor, 5-10 mg twice daily. Specimen: CD4+ T cells sorted from blood, collected at week 24, from a patient treated with tofacitinib. Receptors originate from a human donor with alopecia areata.

This clone was detected a few times. The chain combines TRBV29-1 with TRBJ1-1; the D gene is possibly TRBD1 (6 bases). Per germline, CDR1 SQVTM and CDR2 ANQGSEA. The V end was cut by 5 bases, the J end by 4 bases, with 17 bases between. This CDR3 has 14 residues. Written as DNA, the CDR3 is TGCAGCGTTTTACCCCAACAGGGCGGCACTGAAGCTTTCTTT. This translates into CSVLPQQGGTEAFF.

This clone has just a few counts. The gene calls are TRBV15 and TRBJ1-6; D is ambiguous. The length of the CDR3 is 15 residues. V shed 0 bases and J shed 6 bases, with 9 bases lying between them. Germline CDR1 is LNHNV and CDR2 is YYDKDF (reference sequence). As DNA, the CDR3 is TGTGCCACCAGCAGAGAGGGGAGCGGTAATTCACCCCTCCACTTT. Encoded protein: CATSREGSGNSPLHF.

This clone appeared a few times. The J gene is TRBJ2-2, the V gene TRBV20-1; D gene unclear. The CDR3 loop spans 11 amino acids. V was cut by 4 bases and J by 6 bases, with 6 bases left in between. Germline V gene lookup returns CDR1 DFQATT and CDR2 SNEGSKA (reference sequence). CDR3 in amino acids: CSATRSGELFF. CDR3 nucleotides: TGCAGTGCTACCAGGTCCGGGGAGCTGTTTTTT.

The chain links TRBV5-1 to TRBJ2-1; 15 bases align to TRBD2. CDR1 SGHRS and CDR2 YFSETQ come from the germline V gene. Trimming at V came to 4 bases and at J to 2 bases, leaving 7 bases not matched to a gene. The CDR3 contains 18 residues. As DNA, the CDR3 is TGCGCCAGCAGCACCAGGACTAGCGGGGGGGCGGCCTACAATGAGCAGTTCTTC. This encodes CASSTRTSGGAAYNEQFF.

The V gene is TRBV9, the J gene TRBJ2-1; 8 bases are a match to TRBD1. The CDR3 contains 16 residues. The germline V gene has CDR1 SGDLS and CDR2 YYNGEE. Unmatched junction bases numbered 11, after V lost 1 base and J lost 8 bases. In nucleotides, the CDR3 is TGTGCCAGCAGCGTATCAGGCAGGGGGCAGGTCGATGAGCAGTTCTTC. This translates into CASSVSGRGQVDEQFF. Full variable domain (outside the CDR3, taken from reference TRBV9 and TRBJ2-1): DSGVTQTPKHLITATGQRVTLRCSPRSGDLSVYWYQQSLDQGLQFLIQYYNGEERAKGNILERFSAQQFPDLHSELNLSSLELGDSALYFCASSVSGRGQVDEQFFGPGTRLTVL.

The chain couples TRBV29-1 to TRBJ1-2; maybe TRBD1 (6 bases). Per germline, CDR1 SQVTM and CDR2 ANQGSEA. Trimming pared 6 bases from V and 7 bases from J, leaving 15 bases between. This CDR3 contains 12 residues. CDR3 loop: CSVVTGIGGYTF. The CDR3 DNA reads as TGCAGCGTGGTTACAGGGATAGGTGGCTACACCTTC.

The J gene is TRBJ1-2, the V gene TRBV29-1, with D unclear. The CDR3 extends over 13 amino acids. Deletions cut 4 bases from V and 7 bases from J, with 16 bases between. The V gene's germline CDR1 is SQVTM and CDR2 ANQGSEA. Here the CDR3 reads CSVVLQEGTGYTF. DNA for the CDR3: TGCAGCGTTGTGTTGCAGGAGGGAACTGGCTACACCTTC.

The rearrangement links TRBV27 to TRBJ1-1, with D possibly matching TRBD1 (6 bases). The V gene lost 1 base and the J gene lost 6 bases, with 21 bases spanning the gap. There are 17 residues in the CDR3. CDR1 and CDR2 from the germline V gene are MNHEY and SMNVEV (reference sequence). CDR3 coding DNA: TGTGCCAGCAGTTTATACCGGGGGGCGACGGGAACTTCTGAAGCTTTCTTT. It encodes CASSLYRGATGTSEAFF.

V is TRBV7-7 and J is TRBJ2-2, with D unresolved. CDR1 SSHAT and CDR2 FNYEAQ come from the germline V gene (reference sequence). With 5 bases removed from V and 2 bases from J, the gap between germline ends came to 9 bases. This CDR3 region has 14 residues. CDR3: CASSPNPNTGELFF. The CDR3 nucleotides read TGTGCCAGCAGCCCGAACCCTAACACCGGGGAGCTGTTTTTT.

This clone is a singleton in its sample. The chain combines TRBV27 with TRBJ2-7; D perhaps matches TRBD1 (6 bases). Trimming removed 5 bases from V and 0 bases from J, with 17 bases in between. The CDR3 is 16 amino acids. Germline CDR1 reads MNHEY; CDR2 reads SMNVEV (reference sequence). In DNA, the CDR3 is TGTGCCAGCAGTAAGGGGACAAACCTTTACTCCTACGAGCAGTACTTC. It is translated as CASSKGTNLYSYEQYF.

The V call is TRBV29-1, the J call TRBJ2-1; D ambiguous. V was trimmed by 5 bases and J by 4 bases, leaving 12 bases between them. The CDR3 spans 13 residues. Looked up from germline, CDR1 is SQVTM and CDR2 is ANQGSEA. As DNA, the CDR3 is TGCAGCGTTCGCACCCCACGGTACAATGAGCAGTTCTTC. Protein product: CSVRTPRYNEQFF.

Notes on this clone: The junction and the germline gene differ at one end; a read error may be behind it. The chain recombines TRBV7-3 with TRBJ2-4; no reliable D call. Per germline, CDR1 SGHTA and CDR2 FQGTGA. CDR3 length equals 13 residues. The CDR3 region is CASSLTDRDIQYF. The DNA of the CDR3 is TGTGCCAGCAGTTTAACGGATAGGGACATTCAGTACTTC.